A selection of T cell receptor beta chains follows, all from one sample in a study of neurological immune-mediated disorders. From the 5' RACE reads, TCRdb called clonotypes with MiXCR, one entry per CDR3 protein. The table shows 40,000 to 50,000 distinct CDR3 sequences, with roughly 2% occurring only once. Sequencing was done on a sample of PBMCs. These receptors all stem from a woman aged 40 to 55 with multiple sclerosis. CDR3s include the opening cysteine and the closing phenylalanine or tryptophan.

j_gene: TRBJ2-1; v_gene: TRBV3-1; CDR3aa: CASSQRGDEQFF
j_gene: TRBJ1-1; v_gene: TRBV20-1; CDR3aa: CSARAVPNTEAFF
j_gene: TRBJ2-3; v_gene: TRBV12-3/TRBV12-4; CDR3aa: CASSGTAGTDTQYF
j_gene: TRBJ1-2; v_gene: TRBV3-1; CDR3aa: CASSGRQGGGYTF
j_gene: TRBJ1-3; v_gene: TRBV5-6; CDR3aa: CASSETGLLHSDF
j_gene: TRBJ2-7; v_gene: TRBV6-6; CDR3aa: CASSYSSWGSEQYF
j_gene: TRBJ2-2; v_gene: TRBV20-1; CDR3aa: CSAREGWTGELFF
j_gene: TRBJ1-4; v_gene: TRBV5-1; CDR3aa: CASSLTGVEKLFF
j_gene: TRBJ2-1; v_gene: TRBV6-4; CDR3aa: CASSELAGGPAEQFF
j_gene: TRBJ2-1; v_gene: TRBV29-1; CDR3aa: CSVGGQGSDEQFF
j_gene: TRBJ1-1; v_gene: TRBV5-1; CDR3aa: CASLGGGQGFEAFF
j_gene: TRBJ2-1; v_gene: TRBV5-1; CDR3aa: CASSFGLGGLPYNEQFF
j_gene: TRBJ2-3; v_gene: TRBV24-1; CDR3aa: CATKTSGRDTQYF
j_gene: TRBJ2-3; v_gene: TRBV20-1; CDR3aa: CSARADRHDTQYF
j_gene: TRBJ2-3; v_gene: TRBV18; CDR3aa: CASSPPSTDTQYF
j_gene: TRBJ2-2; v_gene: TRBV18; CDR3aa: CASSPLATNTGELFF
j_gene: TRBJ2-5; v_gene: TRBV3-1; CDR3aa: CASSQYGGGAEETQYF
j_gene: TRBJ1-2; v_gene: TRBV20-1; CDR3aa: CSARDIRSYGYTF
j_gene: TRBJ2-1; v_gene: TRBV5-1; CDR3aa: CASSSERQGWGNEQFF
j_gene: TRBJ2-7; v_gene: TRBV5-6; CDR3aa: CASSLGTGNDEQYF
j_gene: TRBJ2-1; v_gene: TRBV2; CDR3aa: CASEGDSYNEQFF
j_gene: TRBJ2-7; v_gene: TRBV3-1; CDR3aa: CASSQGTGYLGEQYF
j_gene: TRBJ2-1; v_gene: TRBV29-1; CDR3aa: CSVDVLVARDRGPGEQFF
j_gene: TRBJ1-5; v_gene: TRBV12-3/TRBV12-4; CDR3aa: CASSLEGKRQPQHF
j_gene: TRBJ1-2; v_gene: TRBV11-2; CDR3aa: CASSLGMGAMGYGYTF
j_gene: TRBJ2-7; v_gene: TRBV7-9; CDR3aa: CASSLVPGQGSYEQYF
j_gene: TRBJ2-3; v_gene: TRBV21-1; CDR3aa: CASSKAGELSETDTQYF
j_gene: TRBJ2-1; v_gene: TRBV6-2/TRBV6-3; CDR3aa: CASSYKRGLGNNEQFF
j_gene: TRBJ1-5; v_gene: TRBV2; CDR3aa: CASRATDRPGKTQNF
j_gene: TRBJ2-1; v_gene: TRBV20-1; CDR3aa: CSARDRGGAPNEQFF
j_gene: TRBJ1-1; v_gene: TRBV5-1; CDR3aa: CASSLWRSDTEAFF
j_gene: TRBJ2-2; v_gene: TRBV11-2; CDR3aa: CASSSRTDPDTGELFF
j_gene: TRBJ1-1; v_gene: TRBV7-9; CDR3aa: CASSLPMTGAQNTEAFF
j_gene: TRBJ2-4; v_gene: TRBV15; CDR3aa: CATSRAPGTGGGIQYF
j_gene: TRBJ2-7; v_gene: TRBV10-3; CDR3aa: CAISERGQGGGEQYF
j_gene: TRBJ1-3; v_gene: TRBV12-3/TRBV12-4; CDR3aa: CASSRTGPGNTIYF
j_gene: TRBJ2-7; v_gene: TRBV20-1; CDR3aa: CSARSAARYEQYF
j_gene: TRBJ2-3; v_gene: TRBV20-1; CDR3aa: CSAGGARFADTQYF
j_gene: TRBJ2-7; v_gene: TRBV5-1; CDR3aa: CASSLGQNYEQYF
j_gene: TRBJ1-2; v_gene: TRBV5-1; CDR3aa: CASSGKMVRGRIGVGYTF
j_gene: TRBJ2-1; v_gene: TRBV7-6; CDR3aa: CASSLPSGEQFF
j_gene: TRBJ1-1; v_gene: TRBV29-1; CDR3aa: CSAQGLNTEAFF
j_gene: TRBJ1-4; v_gene: TRBV20-1; CDR3aa: CSATPAKGNEKLFF
j_gene: TRBJ1-2; v_gene: TRBV27; CDR3aa: CASSSGAGGAYGYTF
j_gene: TRBJ2-2; v_gene: TRBV7-8; CDR3aa: CASSLAQGRFGELFF
j_gene: TRBJ1-1; v_gene: TRBV5-1; CDR3aa: CASSSSGFMNTEAFF
j_gene: TRBJ2-7; v_gene: TRBV30; CDR3aa: CAWMGQGGNEQYF
j_gene: TRBJ2-5; v_gene: TRBV20-1; CDR3aa: CSALAGAIQETQYF
j_gene: TRBJ2-6; v_gene: TRBV9; CDR3aa: CASSVGSSGAGANVLTF
j_gene: TRBJ2-1; v_gene: TRBV9; CDR3aa: CASSPPRQGLDNEQFF
j_gene: TRBJ2-7; v_gene: TRBV4-1; CDR3aa: CASSPRLGGLSEQYF
j_gene: TRBJ2-1; v_gene: TRBV18; CDR3aa: CASSHEYNEQFF
j_gene: TRBJ2-3; v_gene: TRBV20-1; CDR3aa: CSAVGFTDTQYF
j_gene: TRBJ1-4; v_gene: TRBV7-3; CDR3aa: CASSLTGSPDEKLFF